This TCR beta chain was captured by sequencing in a study of T-cell memory formation after mild COVID-19. Study observations and caveats: Clones contracting over day 15 to 85 were CD4/CD8 balanced, with later expanders leaning CD4+.

A remark on this clonotype: What it binds is not known.

Between the trimmed V and J ends, which lost 0 bases and 1 base, there was a span of 9 bases. There are 14 residues in the CDR3. Germline V gene sequence: CDR1 DFQATT, CDR2 SNEGSKA (reference sequence). Each CDR3 protein is one row after TCRdb ran MiXCR on the 5' RACE reads. Of hundreds of thousands of distinct CDR3 sequences in the sample, roughly 18% were seen once. The J gene is TRBJ1-2, the V gene TRBV20-1, with a tentative D call TRBD1 (5 bases). Sample: PBMCs or a T cell subset sorted from them (not recorded which). This TCR was recovered from an adult woman who had mild COVID-19 (a few samples of this study predate the infection). Cell type and time point are not known. In nucleotides, the CDR3 is TGCAGTGCTAGAGAATCAGGGAGTAACTATGGCTACACCTTC. Amino acid sequence: CSARESGSNYGYTF.